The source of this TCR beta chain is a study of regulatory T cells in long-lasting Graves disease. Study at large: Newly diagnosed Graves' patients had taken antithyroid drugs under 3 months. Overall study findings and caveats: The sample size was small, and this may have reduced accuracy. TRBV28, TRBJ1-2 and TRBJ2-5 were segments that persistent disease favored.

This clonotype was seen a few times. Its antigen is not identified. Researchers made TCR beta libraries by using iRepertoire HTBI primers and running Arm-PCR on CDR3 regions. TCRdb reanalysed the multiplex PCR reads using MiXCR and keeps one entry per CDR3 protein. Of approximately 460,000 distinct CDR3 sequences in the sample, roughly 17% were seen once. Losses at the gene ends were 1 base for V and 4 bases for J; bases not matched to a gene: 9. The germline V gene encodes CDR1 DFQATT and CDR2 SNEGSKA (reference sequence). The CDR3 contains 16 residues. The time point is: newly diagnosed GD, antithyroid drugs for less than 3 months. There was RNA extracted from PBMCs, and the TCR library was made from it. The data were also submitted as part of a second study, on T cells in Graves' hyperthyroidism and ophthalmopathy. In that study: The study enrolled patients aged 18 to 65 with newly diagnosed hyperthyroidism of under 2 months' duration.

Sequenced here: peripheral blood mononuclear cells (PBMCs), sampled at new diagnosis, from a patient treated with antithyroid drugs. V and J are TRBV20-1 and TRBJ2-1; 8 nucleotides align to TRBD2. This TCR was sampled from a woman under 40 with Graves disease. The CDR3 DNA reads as TGCAGTGCTAGAGCCGTTAGCGGGATTCGGTACAATGAGCAGTTCTTC. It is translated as CSARAVSGIRYNEQFF.